These T cell receptor beta chains were read from a single sample in a study of metastatic and nonmetastatic thyroid tumors. TCRdb re-called the PCR reads through MiXCR. Here the sample spans 30,000 to 40,000 clones, approximately 15% being singletons. Sample: blood. The receptors shown here come from a male donor with papillary thyroid cancer or a benign thyroid nodule (not recorded which). Some clones in this sample may be carry-over from other donors' samples. CDR3s leave out the opening cysteine and the closing phenylalanine or tryptophan. Each record gives: D gene, J gene, V gene, CDR3 length, CDR3 protein. A D gene is named only where the DNA matches it firmly.

NA	TRBJ2-3	TRBV7-9	11	KTALGATDTQY
NA	TRBJ2-1	TRBV12-3/TRBV12-4	12	ASSVHGTAYEQF
NA	TRBJ2-3	TRBV7-2	13	ASSLSATEWDTQY
TRBD2	TRBJ2-5	TRBV12-3/TRBV12-4	12	ASSVAGVVETQY
TRBD1	TRBJ2-2	TRBV20-1	13	SAPGTGGRTGELF
NA	TRBJ2-7	TRBV30	12	AWKPRDNRYEQY
NA	TRBJ2-1	TRBV7-7	12	ASSSSHSTNEQF
NA	TRBJ2-2	TRBV6-1	12	ASSSTSSTGELF
NA	TRBJ2-3	TRBV14	13	ASSLAERFTDTQY
NA	TRBJ2-3	TRBV7-3	13	ASSPTYGGTDTQY
NA	TRBJ2-7	TRBV6-2/TRBV6-3	13	ASSYSRTSQQEQY
NA	TRBJ2-2	TRBV9	12	ASSVMVGTGELF
NA	TRBJ2-1	TRBV6-2/TRBV6-3	15	ASITSRAVHSYNEQF
NA	TRBJ1-1	TRBV27	12	ASSLIGYETEAF
NA	TRBJ1-4	TRBV28	11	ATYPRHDEKLF
TRBD1	TRBJ2-3	TRBV20-1	13	SARSPRDREDTQY
NA	TRBJ2-5	TRBV24-1	13	ATSEQTVCGETQY
TRBD1	TRBJ1-1	TRBV6-2/TRBV6-3	17	ASSYSTRAGGRVNTEAF
NA	TRBJ1-2	TRBV24-1	9	ATSDSLGYT
TRBD1	TRBJ1-3	TRBV10-3	15	AISESTGRGSGNTIY
NA	TRBJ1-2	TRBV5-1	12	ASSLDQGWDGYT
TRBD1	TRBJ2-7	TRBV9	12	ASSVGQGAYEQY
NA	TRBJ2-5	TRBV19	11	ASGEGGQETQY
NA	TRBJ1-2	TRBV5-6	11	ASSPQEGYGYT
NA	TRBJ2-1	TRBV18	10	ASSPQPTEQF
NA	TRBJ2-5	TRBV20-1	12	SARERESQETQY
NA	TRBJ2-1	TRBV7-8	12	ASSLDTGYNEQF
NA	TRBJ1-2	TRBV12-3/TRBV12-4	13	ASSFSGLFSYGYT